The next 30 T cell receptor beta chains were all read from a single sample in a study of shared clonotypes between healthy human individuals. Profiling relied on immunoSEQ multiplex PCR, and the TCRdb table lists in-frame clones only, not all of them. The data hold around 600,000 clones, with about 97% observed a single time. The sample consisted of naive CD4+ T cells sorted from blood. The sample's subset: CD45RA+ positively selected. All receptors come from a woman in her twenties or thirties in good health.

This clone has only one observation. This sequence joins TRBV5-4 and TRBJ2-1, with D maybe TRBD2 (6 bases). From germline, CDR1 is SGHNT and CDR2 YYREEE (reference sequence). The CDR3 has 16 amino acids. V lost 1 base and J 6 bases, leaving 17 bases between the germline ends. Written as DNA, the CDR3 is TGTGCCAGCAGCTTGCAGGGCGGGGCCAGACTCAATGAGCAGTTCTTC. It translates to CASSLQGGARLNEQFF. The variable domain in full, with the rest retrieved from reference TRBV5-4 and TRBJ2-1, is ETGVTQSPTHLIKTRGQQVTLRCSSQSGHNTVSWYQQALGQGPQFIFQYYREEENGRGNFPPRFSGLQFPNYSSELNVNALELDDSALYLCASSLQGGARLNEQFFGPGTRLTVL.

The rearrangement joins TRBV4-1 to TRBJ2-7, with D unclear. The ends were cut back, 1 base at V and 4 bases at J, with 11 bases in the middle. Germline V lookup: CDR1 MGHRA, CDR2 YSYEKL. The CDR3 is 14 amino acids. The CDR3 loop is CASSQVAGEYEQYF. CDR3 in DNA: TGCGCCAGCAGCCAAGTGGCCGGAGAATACGAGCAGTACTTC.

This chain joins TRBV21-1 and TRBJ2-5; the table calls TRBD2, which could not be checked here. The J call is uncertain, as TRBJ2-7 better fits the DNA end. TRBV21-1 is flagged as a pseudogene. The CDR3 contains 14 residues. CDR3 DNA: TGTGCCAGCAGCAAAGGAGAGAGCTCCTACGAGCAGTACTTC. The encoded protein is CASSKGESSYEQYF.

The V call is TRBV5-1, the J call TRBJ2-1; 8 bases match TRBD1. Germline V gene sequence: CDR1 SGHRS, CDR2 YFSETQ. J gave up 11 bases and V 1 base, and 8 bases lay outside the gene matches. The CDR3 runs 14 residues. CDR3 in amino acids: CASSLNGQGAQQFF. The CDR3 bases are TGCGCCAGCAGCTTGAATGGCCAGGGGGCGCAGCAGTTCTTC.

V is TRBV5-1 and J is TRBJ2-1; perhaps TRBD2 as D (5 bases). The CDR3 contains 16 residues. Between the trimmed V and J ends, which lost 3 bases and 3 bases, there was a span of 16 bases. The germline gives CDR1 SGHRS, CDR2 YFSETQ. The CDR3, as DNA: TGCGCCAGCAGCTCCTCCCCGCAGCGGATCTACAATGAGCAGTTCTTC. Encoded protein: CASSSSPQRIYNEQFF.

This rearrangement joins TRBV4-2 to TRBJ1-4; 7 nucleotides agree with TRBD1. Germline V gene data show CDR1 as LGHNA and CDR2 as YNFKEQ. J was trimmed by 8 bases and V by 3 bases; bases with no gene match: 9. The CDR3 spans 15 residues. CDR3 sequence: CASSHLGQSKEKLFF. In DNA, the CDR3 is TGTGCCAGCAGCCACCTGGGACAGAGTAAAGAAAAACTGTTTTTT.

V usage is TRBV30 and J usage is TRBJ2-5; 7 bases map to TRBD1. CDR3 size: 13 residues. With V trimmed by 1 base and J by 2 bases, 1 base remained unmatched. The germline CDR1 and CDR2 sequences are GTSNPN and SVGIG (reference sequence). Written as DNA, the CDR3 is TGTGCCTGGAGTGGGGGACAGCAAGAGACCCAGTACTTC. It specifies CAWSGGQQETQYF. The whole variable domain, filled in from reference TRBV30 and TRBJ2-5, reads SQTIHQWPATLVQPVGSPLSLECTVEGTSNPNLYWYRQAAGRGLQLLFYSVGIGQISSEVPQNLSASRPQDRQFILSSKKLLLSDSGFYLCAWSGGQQETQYFGPGTRLLVL.

V is TRBV29-1 and J is TRBJ2-2, with D possibly TRBD2 on 5 matching bases. Germline V CDR1 and CDR2: SQVTM, ANQGSEA. This CDR3 region has 14 residues. Trimming left V 3 bases short and J 4 bases short, with 12 bases between. The CDR3 DNA reads as TGCAGCGTTGAGACTACAATGGGCACCGGGGAGCTGTTTTTT. Translating it yields CSVETTMGTGELFF.

The V and J genes are TRBV2 and TRBJ2-3, with unresolved D. Deletions cut 6 bases from V and 9 bases from J, with 25 bases between. Looked up from germline, CDR1 is SNHLY and CDR2 is FYNNEI. The CDR3 is made up of 16 amino acids. The CDR3 region is CASSDLSDRHSRTQYF. The CDR3 bases are TGTGCCAGCAGCGACCTAAGCGACCGGCATTCTCGAACGCAGTATTTT.

The genes are TRBV5-6 and TRBJ1-2, with 9 bases fitting TRBD1. Germline-derived CDR1 and CDR2 are SGHDT and YYEEEE. The length of the CDR3 is 17 residues. With 0 bases clipped from V and 8 bases from J, the junction kept 14 bases outside the gene matches. The DNA of the CDR3 is TGTGCCAGCAGCTTGGTACATGGGGGACAGGGAGACTGGGGCTACACCTTC. This codes for CASSLVHGGQGDWGYTF.

The chain links TRBV5-5 to TRBJ2-4; the D gene is possibly TRBD2 (5 bases). Germline loops: CDR1 SGHKS, CDR2 YYEKEE (reference sequence). This CDR3 spans 15 amino acids. V was clipped by 4 bases and J by 8 bases, with 19 bases between them. The DNA for the CDR3 is TGTGCCAGCAGCGGCCGGGTTGGGGAGTGGGACATTCAGTACTTC. Protein: CASSGRVGEWDIQYF.

The chain uses TRBV19 and TRBJ2-6; 9 positions match TRBD1. This CDR3 spans 19 amino acids. Per germline, CDR1 LNHDA and CDR2 SQIVND (reference sequence). The V gene end was trimmed by 9 bases and the J gene end by 0 bases; junction bases not matched to a gene: 15. The CDR3 DNA reads TGTGCCAGCCGGGACAGGGCGTTCCGCCAAAACTCTGGGGCCAACGTCCTGACTTTC. This gives the protein CASRDRAFRQNSGANVLTF.

The V gene is TRBV7-9, the J gene TRBJ2-7; 9 bases are a match to TRBD1. The CDR3 is 14 residues long. The ends lost 4 bases at V and 2 bases at J; junction bases unmatched: 3. The germline V gene encodes CDR1 SEHNR and CDR2 FQNEAQ (reference sequence). The CDR3 coding sequence is TGTGCCAGCAGCTCCGGGACAGGGACCTACGAGCAGTACTTC. Its translation is CASSSGTGTYEQYF.

The CDR3 loop reads CASSDWQGAYEQYF. The CDR3 DNA reads TGTGCCAGCAGTGATTGGCAGGGCGCCTACGAGCAGTACTTC. The V call is TRBV2, the J call TRBJ2-5; perhaps TRBD1 as D (5 bases). The J call may be faulty, since TRBJ2-7 better matches the DNA end. CDR3 size: 14 residues. Germline V gene sequence: CDR1 SNHLY, CDR2 FYNNEI.

The chain is built from TRBV9 and TRBJ2-7; D possibly corresponds to TRBD2 (5 bases). Germline V lookup: CDR1 SGDLS, CDR2 YYNGEE. The CDR3 covers 14 residues. Trimming removed 2 bases from V and 4 bases from J, with 13 bases in between. The CDR3 loop reads CASSVGSGKYEQYF. DNA for the CDR3: TGTGCCAGCAGCGTCGGTTCCGGGAAGTACGAGCAGTACTTC.

This sequence joins TRBV27 and TRBJ2-1, with 9 bases matching TRBD2. This CDR3 spans 14 amino acids. Germline assignment: CDR1 MNHEY and CDR2 SMNVEV (reference sequence). V was clipped by 4 bases and J by 6 bases; unmatched bases: 4. The CDR3 region is CASSSGLAGNEQFF. CDR3 nucleotide sequence: TGTGCCAGCAGTTCGGGACTAGCTGGCAATGAGCAGTTCTTC.

The chain links TRBV5-1 to TRBJ2-2, with D tentatively TRBD1 (5 bases). Deletions cut 2 bases from V and 3 bases from J, with 11 bases between. The CDR3 is 15 amino acids. Germline V CDR1 and CDR2: SGHRS, YFSETQ. The CDR3 region is CASSFTTGDTGELFF. The CDR3 nucleotides are TGCGCCAGCAGCTTCACTACAGGAGACACCGGGGAGCTGTTTTTT.

The chain joins TRBV15 to TRBJ1-5, with D unclear. CDR3 length: 15 amino acids. CDR1 and CDR2 from the germline V gene are LNHNV and YYDKDF (reference sequence). V lost 0 bases and J lost 2, with 8 bases in between. CDR3 amino acids: CATSRDKSGNQPQHF. The DNA of the CDR3 is TGTGCCACCAGCAGAGATAAGTCAGGCAATCAGCCCCAGCATTTT.

This chain connects TRBV19 to TRBJ2-3, with TRBD1 matching 12 bases. The CDR3 is 15 residues long. Germline trimming cut 10 bases from V and 3 bases from J; bases unmatched to any gene: 8. Germline V gene lookup returns CDR1 LNHDA and CDR2 SQIVND (reference sequence). CDR3 sequence: CATEGQGALTDTQYF. The CDR3 DNA reads as TGTGCCACCGAGGGACAGGGGGCTTTGACAGATACGCAGTATTTT.

This clone showed up just once. This sequence joins TRBV6-6 and TRBJ2-1; TRBD1 matches at 8 bases. This CDR3 is built from 15 residues. The V gene's germline CDR1 is MNHNY and CDR2 SVGAGI (reference sequence). Trimming took 5 bases from V and 0 from J; bases not matched to a gene: 3. The CDR3 sequence is CASSDRGISYNEQFF. The CDR3 bases are TGTGCCAGCAGTGACAGGGGAATCTCCTACAATGAGCAGTTCTTC.

In nucleotides, the CDR3 is TGTGCCAGCAGCAGGACAGGGTCCAAAAACATTCAGTACTTC. Its translation: CASSRTGSKNIQYF. This chain links TRBV21-1 with TRBJ2-4; TRBD1, the D gene given by the table, was not confirmed from the DNA. TRBV21-1 is marked as a pseudogene. The CDR3 is 14 residues long.

This clone was seen a single time. The rearrangement joins TRBV27 to TRBJ1-5; no reliable D call. The CDR3 totals 14 residues. V was trimmed by 6 bases and J by 6 bases, leaving 15 bases between them. Per the germline V gene, CDR1 is MNHEY and CDR2 is SMNVEV (reference sequence). The CDR3 loop reads CASSPFSLRQPQHF. CDR3 DNA sequence: TGTGCCAGCAGCCCGTTCTCTCTGCGTCAGCCCCAGCATTTT.

The chain is built from TRBV2 and TRBJ2-6, with 14 bases aligning to TRBD2. The J segment lost 1 base and the V segment lost 6 bases, leaving 5 bases of the junction unmatched. Per the germline V gene, CDR1 is SNHLY and CDR2 is FYNNEI. CDR3 size: 18 residues. Here the CDR3 reads CASSRRTSGRSGANVLTF. Here the CDR3 DNA reads TGTGCCAGCAGCCGCAGGACTAGCGGGAGGTCTGGGGCCAACGTCCTGACTTTC.

This clone was detected once. This chain links TRBV6-5 with TRBJ2-7, with D perhaps TRBD1 or TRBD2 (6 bases each). The CDR3 is 15 residues long. Germline V gene lookup returns CDR1 MNHEY and CDR2 SVGAGI. The V end was cut by 6 bases, the J end by 2 bases, with 17 bases between. CDR3 in DNA: TGTGCCAGCAGACTAGAGGACGGGGGCACCTACGAGCAGTACTTC. Its translation is CASRLEDGGTYEQYF.

This chain links TRBV7-2 with TRBJ2-1; 12 bases agree with TRBD2. Germline values: CDR1 SGHTA, CDR2 FQGNSA. This CDR3 is built from 17 residues. Germline trimming cut 5 bases from V and 4 bases from J; bases unmatched to any gene: 9. The CDR3 nucleotides are TGTGCCAGCAGCCCCCCAGGACTAGCGGGAACATACAATGAGCAGTTCTTC. It specifies CASSPPGLAGTYNEQFF.

J is TRBJ2-1 and V is TRBV5-1, with TRBD2 identical over 8 bases. CDR1 and CDR2 from the germline V gene are SGHRS and YFSETQ. This CDR3 has 15 amino acids. The trim removed 3 bases at V and 1 base at J, leaving 3 bases unmatched. The CDR3 here is CASSSLADSYNEQFF. DNA for the CDR3: TGCGCCAGCAGCTCACTAGCGGATTCCTACAATGAGCAGTTCTTC.

The V call is TRBV28, the J call TRBJ2-3; 14 positions match TRBD2. The CDR3 has 16 amino acids. The trim removed 6 bases at V and 4 bases at J, leaving 6 bases unmatched. Germline CDR1 MDHEN, CDR2 SYDVKM. In DNA, the CDR3 is TGTGCCAGCAGGGAGACTAGCGGGAGGGCCCCAGATACGCAGTATTTT. Its protein is CASRETSGRAPDTQYF.

The rearrangement links TRBV29-1 to TRBJ2-3; no definite D call. This CDR3 is 13 amino acids long. Trimming took off 7 bases at V and 5 bases at J, with 16 bases between the two ends. From germline, CDR1 is SQVTM and CDR2 ANQGSEA. The CDR3 nucleotides read TGCAGCGCAAATGGGCTAGTAAAAGATACGCAGTATTTT. Its translation is CSANGLVKDTQYF.

The chain carries TRBV28 and TRBJ1-4; 7 nucleotides match TRBD1. CDR1 is MDHEN, CDR2 SYDVKM, per germline. V dropped 1 base and J dropped 6; count of bases not matched to a gene: 2. The CDR3 totals 14 residues. The DNA for the CDR3 is TGTGCCAGCAGTTTATCAGGGGGGGATGAAAAACTGTTTTTT. It codes for CASSLSGGDEKLFF.

The chain recombines TRBV30 with TRBJ2-3; D is perhaps TRBD2 (6 bases). The V gene's germline CDR1 is GTSNPN and CDR2 SVGIG (reference sequence). The CDR3 has 12 residues. Trimming removed 5 bases at V and 0 bases at J, with 6 bases between. The CDR3 bases are TGTGCCTGGGGGACTAGCACAGATACGCAGTATTTT. Its protein is CAWGTSTDTQYF.